This passage covers 15 T cell receptor beta chains from one sample sequenced in a study of T-cell reconstitution after alpha-beta-depleted transplantation in children. The authors prepared the TCRbeta library with unique molecular identifiers. TCRdb reanalysed the PCR reads using MiXCR and keeps one entry per CDR3 protein. The sample records about 400,000 distinct CDR3 sequences, just over 20% being singletons. Source: PBMCs from the stem cell graft donor, taken from the stem cell graft. The receptors come from a human donor who donated a stem cell graft to a child with acute myeloid leukemia.

The genes are TRBV12-2 and TRBJ2-2. TRBV12-2 constitutes a pseudogene. The CDR3 spans 17 residues. The CDR3 here is CASRLESSGVNTGELFF. The CDR3 bases are TGTGCAAGTCGCTTAGAGTCTAGCGGGGTCAACACCGGGGAGCTGTTTTTT.

The rearrangement joins TRBV20-1 to TRBJ1-5, with D maybe TRBD1 (6 bases). This CDR3 is 13 amino acids long. Germline assignment: CDR1 DFQATT and CDR2 SNEGSKA (reference sequence). Deletions cut 3 bases from V and 7 bases from J, with 13 bases between. This CDR3 reads CSASGSGGQPQHF. DNA of the CDR3: TGCAGTGCTAGTGGGTCGGGGGGCCAGCCCCAGCATTTT.

This sequence joins TRBV4-1 and TRBJ2-1, with D uncertain. This CDR3 contains 14 residues. The germline V gene has CDR1 MGHRA and CDR2 YSYEKL. The V end was cut by 5 bases, the J end by 6 bases, with 14 bases between. The CDR3 is CASSKATSGNEQFF. The CDR3 DNA follows: TGCGCCAGCAGCAAGGCCACATCTGGCAATGAGCAGTTCTTC.

The gene calls are TRBV20-1 and TRBJ2-3; no clear D gene. CDR3 length: 16 residues. The V gene's germline CDR1 is DFQATT and CDR2 SNEGSKA (reference sequence). V was shortened by 2 bases and J by 2 bases, with 17 bases between the two germline ends. The CDR3 loop reads CSARTVGRDPTDTQYF. CDR3 nucleotides: TGCAGTGCTAGAACAGTCGGTAGAGATCCCACAGATACGCAGTATTTT.

With regard to this clonotype: A read error may be the cause here, since a much bigger clone is one base away. This sequence joins TRBV27 and TRBJ1-2, with D perhaps TRBD1 (6 bases). The germline CDR1 and CDR2 sequences are MNHEY and SMNVEV (reference sequence). Trimming removed 5 bases from V and 2 bases from J, with 15 bases in between. There are 15 residues in the CDR3. CDR3 loop: CASSAGRGHNYGYTF. DNA for the CDR3: TGTGCCAGCAGTGCTGGCAGGGGCCACAACTATGGCTACACCTTC.

A single count supports this clonotype. V gene TRBV7-2 combines with J gene TRBJ2-7; D possibly corresponds to TRBD2 (5 bases). The CDR3 loop spans 13 amino acids. Germline V gene lookup returns CDR1 SGHTA and CDR2 FQGNSA. Trimming stripped 4 bases from V and 3 bases from J, with 10 bases between. The CDR3 DNA sequence: TGTGCCAGCAGCTGGACTGAGGGCTACGAGCAGTACTTC. This sequence encodes CASSWTEGYEQYF.

The rearrangement joins TRBV4-2 to TRBJ2-7; D is uncertain. The CDR3 totals 12 residues. The germline V gene encodes CDR1 LGHNA and CDR2 YNFKEQ. The V and J ends lost 6 bases and 0 bases respectively, with 6 bases between them. CDR3 in amino acids: CASRSGSYEQYF. In nucleotides, the CDR3 is TGTGCCAGCAGGAGTGGCTCCTACGAGCAGTACTTC.

The genes are TRBV12-3 or TRBV12-4 and TRBJ2-1; TRBD2 matches 7 bases. Trimming removed 1 base from V and 0 bases from J; junction bases left unmatched: 9. The CDR3 sequence is 18 residues long. CDR3: CASSLGGGLAASYNEQFF. The CDR3 DNA follows: TGTGCCAGCAGTTTAGGCGGAGGGCTAGCGGCCTCCTACAATGAGCAGTTCTTC.

V usage is TRBV28 and J usage is TRBJ2-7; 10 nucleotides align to TRBD2. Germline trimming cut 2 bases from V and 3 bases from J; bases unmatched to any gene: 4. The CDR3 sequence is 15 residues long. The V gene's germline CDR1 is MDHEN and CDR2 SYDVKM. The CDR3: CASSLPAGGIYEQYF. Here the CDR3 DNA reads TGTGCCAGCAGTTTACCAGCGGGAGGGATCTACGAGCAGTACTTC.

This rearrangement joins TRBV21-1 to TRBJ2-7; the D call of TRBD2 is as the table states it, not checked on the DNA. TRBV21-1 is designated a pseudogene. This CDR3 is built from 19 residues. CDR3 DNA: TGTGCCAGCAGCACATCCAGGACCCGCTCGGGGAAGGACTCCTACGAGCAGTACTTC. It yields the protein CASSTSRTRSGKDSYEQYF.

The chain joins TRBV12-3 or TRBV12-4 to TRBJ2-7; D is unclear. V gave up 5 bases and J gave up 6 bases, with 14 bases separating them. CDR3 length: 13 residues. The CDR3, as DNA: TGTGCCAGCAGTATAATGATAAGCTCCGAGCAGTACTTC. Encoded protein: CASSIMISSEQYF.

This clonotype was picked up many times. V gene TRBV7-3 combines with J gene TRBJ2-1; 8 bases align to TRBD2. V shed 5 bases, J shed 0 bases, and the junction held 3 bases outside the gene matches. Germline loops: CDR1 SGHTA, CDR2 FQGTGA. The CDR3 is 15 residues long. The CDR3 here is CASSRGRSSYNEQFF. The CDR3 DNA sequence: TGTGCCAGCAGCCGCGGGAGGAGCTCCTACAATGAGCAGTTCTTC. The full variable domain, its missing parts supplied by reference TRBV7-3 and TRBJ2-1, is GAGVSQTPSNKVTEKGKYVELRCDPISGHTALYWYRQSLGQGPEFLIYFQGTGAADDSGLPNDRFFAVRPEGSVSTLKIQRTERGDSAVYLCASSRGRSSYNEQFFGPGTRLTVL.

This clonotype appeared a few times. The CDR3 nucleotides read TGTGCCAGCAGCCCCCGTTCCGGCTACACCTTC. Translating it yields CASSPRSGYTF. The rearrangement uses TRBV9 and TRBJ1-2, with D uncertain. Germline V gene lookup returns CDR1 SGDLS and CDR2 YYNGEE. The length of the CDR3 is 11 residues. The V end lost 4 bases, the J end lost 8 bases, and 9 bases lay between the germline ends.

This clonotype was seen more than once but under ten times. This chain uses TRBV9 with TRBJ2-1; 7 bases are a match to TRBD2. Germline V gene sequence: CDR1 SGDLS, CDR2 YYNGEE. The V and J ends lost 4 bases and 5 bases, in that order; junction bases with no gene match: 18. The CDR3 has 18 amino acids. CDR3 nucleotide sequence: TGTGCCAGCAGCAACCAAGACGAGGGGCGGGAGTGGAACAATGAGCAGTTCTTC. It yields the protein CASSNQDEGREWNNEQFF.

This clonotype was picked up a small number of times. This rearrangement joins TRBV12-3 or TRBV12-4 to TRBJ2-3; D perhaps matches TRBD2 (5 bases). This CDR3 has 18 amino acids. Trimming pared 1 base from V and 0 bases from J, leaving 17 bases between. CDR3 region: CASSLVVGSGVSTDTQYF. The CDR3 nucleotides are TGTGCCAGCAGTTTAGTAGTGGGAAGCGGAGTTAGCACAGATACGCAGTATTTT.